Following are 25 T cell receptor beta chains from one sample sequenced in a study of blood T cell repertoires in COVID-19. Data came from immunoSEQ multiplex PCR; TCRdb stores just in-frame clones and leaves some out. The sample consists of over 300,000 clones, about 85% of them appearing once. The sequenced sample consisted of PBMCs or T cells enriched from blood (not recorded which). The receptors come from a woman in her 30s who had recovered from COVID-19.

V usage is TRBV14 and J usage is TRBJ1-1; D remains ambiguous. Trimming shortened V by 0 bases and J by 6 bases, and 11 bases separated the two germline ends. The V gene's germline CDR1 is SGHDN and CDR2 FVKESK. This CDR3 comprises 14 residues. CDR3 sequence (DNA): TGTGCCAGCAGCCAAGATCTCCGGGTGGCTGAAGCTTTCTTT. This translates into CASSQDLRVAEAFF.

The chain carries TRBV27 and TRBJ2-2; 7 bases map to TRBD1. This CDR3 comprises 14 residues. The J segment lost 6 bases and the V segment lost 10 bases, leaving 11 bases of the junction unmatched. Germline CDR1 is MNHEY and CDR2 is SMNVEV (reference sequence). The CDR3 sequence: CATTRQGTPGELFF. CDR3 coding DNA: TGTGCCACCACGAGACAGGGAACCCCCGGGGAGCTGTTTTTT.

Points on this clone: In the same sample, other DNA sequences code for this CDR3. The chain recombines TRBV18 with TRBJ1-2, with TRBD1 matching over 8 bases. CDR3 size: 13 residues. V shed 2 bases, J shed 6 bases, and the junction held 2 bases outside the gene matches. Germline V gene sequence: CDR1 KGHSH, CDR2 LQKENI. The CDR3 DNA reads TGTGCCAGCTCACCAGTACAGGGGGATGGCTACACCTTC. Translation: CASSPVQGDGYTF.

The CDR3 DNA sequence: TGTGCCAGCAGCTTTAACAGGTGGAGCTCTGGAAACACCATATATTTT. Its protein is CASSFNRWSSGNTIYF. The genes are TRBV11-1 and TRBJ1-3; a possible D gene is TRBD1 (5 bases). V gave up 3 bases and J gave up 0 bases, with 12 bases separating them. The CDR3 totals 16 residues. Germline values: CDR1 SGHAT, CDR2 FQDESV (reference sequence).

The V gene is TRBV7-9, the J gene TRBJ1-6; tentatively, D is TRBD1 (6 bases). V lost 5 bases, J lost 8 bases, and 13 bases lay in between. The CDR3 is 14 amino acids. CDR1 and CDR2 from the germline V gene are SEHNR and FQNEAQ (reference sequence). The CDR3 sequence: CASSRDIRYSPLHF. As DNA, the CDR3 is TGTGCCAGCAGCCGGGACATTCGTTATTCACCCCTCCACTTT.

The V and J genes are TRBV5-1 and TRBJ2-3, with 7 bases aligning to TRBD1. Per the germline V gene, CDR1 is SGHRS and CDR2 is YFSETQ. The V and J ends lost 3 bases and 2 bases, in that order; junction bases with no gene match: 12. The CDR3 runs 17 residues. This CDR3 is CASSSGQLPIYTDTQYF. CDR3 nucleotides: TGCGCCAGCAGCTCGGGACAGTTACCCATATACACAGATACGCAGTATTTT.

The chain uses TRBV18 and TRBJ1-4, with 10 bases identical to TRBD1. This CDR3 is built from 16 residues. The V gene end was trimmed by 3 bases and the J gene end by 7 bases; junction bases not matched to a gene: 8. CDR1 and CDR2 from the germline V gene are KGHSH and LQKENI. The CDR3 coding sequence is TGTGCCAGCTCACCCTCCGGGACAGGGGTGGGTGAAAAACTGTTTTTT. Its translation: CASSPSGTGVGEKLFF.

This clone was recorded once. V gene TRBV5-1 combines with J gene TRBJ1-1, with D unresolved. Germline CDR1 and CDR2: SGHRS and YFSETQ. This CDR3 has 15 residues. The V gene lost 0 bases and the J gene lost 4 bases, with 13 bases spanning the gap. The CDR3 DNA reads as TGCGCCAGCAGCTTGGACGGGGTTAGAGGCACTGAAGCTTTCTTT. Translating gives CASSLDGVRGTEAFF. The full variable domain, its missing parts supplied by reference TRBV5-1 and TRBJ1-1, is KAGVTQTPRYLIKTRGQQVTLSCSPISGHRSVSWYQQTPGQGLQFLFEYFSETQRNKGNFPGRFSGRQFSNSRSEMNVSTLELGDSALYLCASSLDGVRGTEAFFGQGTRLTVV.

V is TRBV6-1 and J is TRBJ1-1; unclear D gene. This CDR3 has 15 residues. From germline, CDR1 is MNHNS and CDR2 SASEGT. V lost 2 bases and J lost 1, with 11 bases in between. CDR3 in DNA: TGTGCCAGCAGTGAAAGGAGAGGTTGGAACACTGAAGCTTTCTTT. Protein: CASSERRGWNTEAFF.

This rearrangement joins TRBV6-1 to TRBJ2-1, with TRBD2 matching over 12 bases. Germline CDR1 and CDR2: MNHNS and SASEGT. The V and J ends lost 1 base and 10 bases, in that order; junction bases with no gene match: 5. CDR3 length: 15 amino acids. The CDR3 bases are TGTGCCAGCAGTGAAGGACTAGCGGGGGCATCCGAGCAGTTCTTC. Residues: CASSEGLAGASEQFF.

The V gene is TRBV6-4, the J gene TRBJ1-5, with 8 bases identical to TRBD1. The CDR3 loop spans 20 amino acids. The junction had 22 bases not matched to a gene; V was cut back by 6 bases and J by 3 bases. From germline, CDR1 is MRHNA and CDR2 SNTAGT. The CDR3 is CASRGTGKTDTLVFNQPQHF. The CDR3 nucleotides read TGTGCCAGCAGGGGGACAGGCAAGACTGATACCCTTGTTTTCAATCAGCCCCAGCATTTT.

In its sample, this clone was seen once. The chain uses TRBV4-2 and TRBJ2-2; D gene unclear. This CDR3 spans 17 amino acids. Per germline, CDR1 LGHNA and CDR2 YNFKEQ. The ends were cut back, 0 bases at V and 0 bases at J, with 11 bases in the middle. DNA for the CDR3: TGTGCCAGCAGCCAAGATAGTCAGGCCTCGAACACCGGGGAGCTGTTTTTT. This gives the protein CASSQDSQASNTGELFF.

This chain joins TRBV28 and TRBJ1-2, with 9 nucleotides matching TRBD1. V shed 3 bases and J 8 bases; nucleotides not matched to a gene: 7. Germline V gene sequence: CDR1 MDHEN, CDR2 SYDVKM. CDR3 size: 14 residues. The CDR3, as DNA: TGTGCCAGCAGTTTTGAGGACAGGGGTTACGGCTACACCTTC. This translates into CASSFEDRGYGYTF.

The genes are TRBV30 and TRBJ2-6; a weak D match, TRBD2 (6 bases). There are 13 residues in the CDR3. Between the trimmed V and J ends, which lost 5 bases and 3 bases, there was a span of 8 bases. Germline V gene data show CDR1 as GTSNPN and CDR2 as SVGIG (reference sequence). CDR3 sequence reads: CAWSGVGANVLTF. The CDR3 DNA reads as TGTGCCTGGTCGGGGGTTGGGGCCAACGTCCTGACTTTC.

This clone was seen only a few times. This sample includes further DNA sequences coding for the same CDR3. The V call is TRBV7-9, the J call TRBJ1-5, with D possibly TRBD1 on 5 matching bases. Trimming stripped 0 bases from V and 0 bases from J, with 6 bases between. Germline CDR1 reads SEHNR; CDR2 reads FQNEAQ (reference sequence). This CDR3 region has 15 residues. CDR3 in DNA: TGTGCCAGCAGCTTAGCAGGGGATAGCAATCAGCCCCAGCATTTT. Its translation: CASSLAGDSNQPQHF.

This chain uses TRBV7-8 with TRBJ2-2, with D possibly TRBD2 on 6 matching bases. The V gene's germline CDR1 is SGHVS and CDR2 FQNEAQ. Trimming stripped 5 bases from V and 4 bases from J, with 14 bases between. The CDR3 is 15 residues long. The CDR3 protein is CASSDGTSGTGELFF. The CDR3 DNA reads as TGTGCCAGCAGCGACGGGACTTCCGGCACCGGGGAGCTGTTTTTT.

This clone has only one observation. CDR3 loop: CASTDDRGVPEAFF. The CDR3 DNA is TGTGCCAGCACCGACGACAGGGGGGTTCCTGAAGCTTTCTTT. This chain connects TRBV3-1 (or the pseudogene TRBV3-2) to TRBJ1-1, with TRBD1 identical over 9 bases. The V gene end was trimmed by 7 bases and the J gene end by 6 bases; junction bases not matched to a gene: 9. The CDR3 runs to 14 residues. Germline V gene lookup returns CDR1 LGHDT and CDR2 YNNKEL (reference sequence).

The V and J genes are TRBV7-9 and TRBJ1-2; perhaps TRBD1 as D (5 bases). Germline V lookup: CDR1 SEHNR, CDR2 FQNEAQ (reference sequence). With 4 bases removed from V and 1 base from J, the gap between germline ends came to 10 bases. The CDR3 length is 14 residues. CDR3 loop: CASSWLGDNYGYTF. The CDR3 DNA reads TGTGCCAGCAGCTGGCTAGGGGATAACTATGGCTACACCTTC.

CDR3 coding DNA: TGTGCCAGCAGCGCTCTAAACTATGGCTACACCTTC. This gives the protein CASSALNYGYTF. The J gene is TRBJ1-2, the V gene TRBV25-1; no clear D. Deletions cut 6 bases from V and 2 bases from J, with 7 bases between. The length of the CDR3 is 12 residues. Germline V gene sequence: CDR1 MGHDK, CDR2 SYGVNS.

This chain joins TRBV30 and TRBJ1-2; no reliable D call. CDR3 size: 11 residues. Trimming stripped 7 bases from V and 1 base from J, with 7 bases between. Germline CDR1 and CDR2: GTSNPN and SVGIG (reference sequence). CDR3 coding DNA: TGTGCCTCCGGGAATAACTATGGCTACACCTTC. Amino acids: CASGNNYGYTF.

This chain joins TRBV5-8 and TRBJ1-5; 9 bases align to TRBD1. The CDR3 covers 18 residues. Per the germline V gene, CDR1 is SGHTS and CDR2 is YDEGEE. J lost 5 bases, V lost 2 bases, and 14 bases had no gene match. CDR3 region: CASSLVYGQGRSYQPQHF. The CDR3 nucleotides are TGTGCCAGCAGCTTAGTCTATGGACAGGGGAGGTCGTATCAGCCCCAGCATTTT.

This chain connects TRBV5-1 to TRBJ2-6; D unresolved. The V end was cut by 2 bases, the J end by 0 bases, with 9 bases between. Germline-derived CDR1 and CDR2 are SGHRS and YFSETQ. The CDR3 is 16 amino acids. The CDR3 is CASSLRTGSGANVLTF. The CDR3 region has the DNA TGCGCCAGCAGCTTACGTACCGGCTCTGGGGCCAACGTCCTGACTTTC.

The chain has TRBV13 and TRBJ2-1; D possibly corresponds to TRBD1 (5 bases). Trimming cost V 5 bases and J 7 bases, with 12 bases left between them. Germline-derived CDR1 and CDR2 are PRHDT and FYEKMQ (reference sequence). The CDR3 extends over 13 amino acids. The CDR3 here is CASSPTVTNEQFF. Written as DNA, the CDR3 is TGTGCCAGCAGCCCGACAGTGACTAATGAGCAGTTCTTC.

The chain carries TRBV4-2 and TRBJ2-2, with 12 bases identical to TRBD2. The V and J ends lost 0 bases and 7 bases, in that order; junction bases with no gene match: 3. Germline V gene lookup returns CDR1 LGHNA and CDR2 YNFKEQ. The CDR3 length is 16 residues. In DNA, the CDR3 is TGTGCCAGCAGCCAAGAAGGGACTAGCGGGTACGGGGAGCTGTTTTTT. It is translated as CASSQEGTSGYGELFF.

The table lists this clone with a few counts. V and J are TRBV19 and TRBJ1-2; TRBD1 matches at 8 bases. The CDR3 consists of 13 residues. The J segment lost 13 bases and the V segment lost 9 bases, leaving 16 bases of the junction unmatched. Germline V gene data show CDR1 as LNHDA and CDR2 as SQIVND (reference sequence). CDR3 amino acids: CASSPDRGSGGTF. The DNA of the CDR3 is TGTGCCAGCAGCCCTGACAGGGGCTCAGGGGGCACCTTC.